The 21 T cell receptor beta chains in this list originate from one sample, sequenced in a study of blood T cell repertoires in COVID-19. TCRdb's copy holds only in-frame clones and misses some; the assay was immunoSEQ multiplex PCR. Altogether some 62,000 clones are present, roughly 80% being singletons, with the ten largest covering 3.5% to 4%. Sequences were obtained from PBMCs or T cells enriched from blood (not recorded which). The receptors come from a woman aged 35 to 49 with acute COVID-19.

The CDR3 region is CASNIQGTDTQYF. The CDR3 DNA is TGCGCCAGCAACATACAGGGCACAGATACGCAGTATTTT. The V call is TRBV5-1, the J call TRBJ2-3, with a possible D match to TRBD1 (5 bases). The V gene lost 6 bases and the J gene lost 1 base, with 9 bases spanning the gap. The CDR3 extends over 13 amino acids. Germline V gene sequence: CDR1 SGHRS, CDR2 YFSETQ.

The rearrangement joins TRBV28 to TRBJ1-1; 11 nucleotides agree with TRBD1. The CDR3 runs to 18 residues. Germline trimming cut 6 bases from V and 9 bases from J; bases unmatched to any gene: 21. Germline CDR1 is MDHEN and CDR2 is SYDVKM. The CDR3 sequence is CASSRMGWDRGKVFQAFF. For the CDR3, the DNA is TGTGCCAGCAGCCGTATGGGGTGGGACAGGGGGAAGGTTTTTCAAGCTTTCTTT.

The J gene is TRBJ2-7, the V gene TRBV7-6; D is unresolved. Germline loops: CDR1 SGHVS, CDR2 FNYEAQ. V lost 0 bases, J lost 2 bases, and 8 bases lay in between. CDR3 size: 14 residues. CDR3 DNA: TGTGCCAGCAGCTTAGCTGGCCGTACCTACGAGCAGTACTTC. Protein sequence: CASSLAGRTYEQYF.

The chain recombines TRBV3-1 (or the pseudogene TRBV3-2) with TRBJ1-3; D ambiguous. Germline assignment: CDR1 LGHDT and CDR2 YNNKEL (reference sequence). The CDR3 totals 17 residues. V was shortened by 0 bases and J by 4 bases, with 16 bases between the two germline ends. The CDR3 bases are TGTGCCAGCAGCCAAGATGATGTTACCTTCGGGGGAAACACCATATATTTT. Translating it yields CASSQDDVTFGGNTIYF.

This rearrangement joins TRBV5-1 to TRBJ2-3; TRBD1 is a possible D gene (6 bases). The length of the CDR3 is 15 residues. Germline V lookup: CDR1 SGHRS, CDR2 YFSETQ. The germline V and J ends were trimmed by 4 bases and 2 bases, with 14 bases remaining between them. CDR3 sequence (DNA): TGCGCCAGCAGCCCTTGGGACATTTACACAGATACGCAGTATTTT. The encoded protein is CASSPWDIYTDTQYF.

This clone was seen more than once but under ten times. This chain connects TRBV24-1 to TRBJ2-2; perhaps TRBD1 as D (6 bases). The CDR3 is 13 amino acids. CDR1 and CDR2 from the germline V gene are KGHDR and SFDVKD. V shed 8 bases and J shed 6 bases, with 12 bases lying between them. CDR3 nucleotide sequence: TGTGCCACCAAATCAGGGGCGCCCGGGGAGCTGTTTTTT. This gives the protein CATKSGAPGELFF.

V gene TRBV27 combines with J gene TRBJ1-1; D is possibly TRBD1 (6 bases). V lost 5 bases to trimming and J lost 5 bases, with 12 bases between them. Germline V gene data show CDR1 as MNHEY and CDR2 as SMNVEV (reference sequence). This CDR3 spans 13 amino acids. CDR3 loop: CASSRTALTEAFF. The DNA of the CDR3 is TGTGCCAGCAGTCGGACAGCGCTAACTGAAGCTTTCTTT.

A single count supports this clone. The chain links TRBV9 to TRBJ2-3; TRBD2 agrees at 8 bases. The trim removed 6 bases at V and 0 bases at J, leaving 3 bases unmatched. CDR3 length: 14 residues. Germline V lookup: CDR1 SGDLS, CDR2 YYNGEE. This CDR3 reads CASTGGASTDTQYF. The CDR3 bases are TGTGCCAGCACCGGGGGGGCCAGCACAGATACGCAGTATTTT.

The J gene is TRBJ1-4, the V gene TRBV27; no clear D gene. V was pared by 1 base and J by 1 base, with 10 bases between. The CDR3 has 16 amino acids. Per germline, CDR1 MNHEY and CDR2 SMNVEV (reference sequence). In nucleotides, the CDR3 is TGTGCCAGCAGTTTATGGCGTGCGGAAACTAATGAAAAACTGTTTTTT. Protein product: CASSLWRAETNEKLFF.

The chain combines TRBV13 with TRBJ2-2; TRBD1 is a possible D gene (5 bases). The germline gives CDR1 PRHDT, CDR2 FYEKMQ (reference sequence). This CDR3 has 14 residues. The V and J ends lost 4 bases and 6 bases respectively, with 12 bases between them. The CDR3 protein is CASSSQGAAGELFF. The CDR3 bases are TGTGCCAGCAGCTCCCAAGGGGCGGCCGGGGAGCTGTTTTTT.

This sequence joins TRBV28 and TRBJ1-3; TRBD1 matches at 8 bases. V shed 6 bases and J 4 bases; nucleotides not matched to a gene: 5. Germline lookup yields CDR1 MDHEN and CDR2 SYDVKM. The CDR3 is 14 amino acids. CDR3 amino acids: CASSLTGDGNTIYF. The CDR3 nucleotides read TGTGCCAGCAGCCTGACAGGGGACGGAAACACCATATATTTT.

Only a few counts were recorded for this clone. The V and J genes are TRBV2 and TRBJ2-7; D remains ambiguous. This CDR3 has 13 residues. CDR1 is SNHLY, CDR2 FYNNEI, per germline. Deletions cut 4 bases from V and 6 bases from J, with 13 bases between. The CDR3 nucleotides are TGTGCCAGCAGTGGTCAGGAATTTGGCGAGCAGTACTTC. Translating gives CASSGQEFGEQYF.

By its share, this clone is medium-sized. The chain is built from TRBV19 and TRBJ1-2, with D possibly being TRBD1 (6 bases). Germline assignment: CDR1 LNHDA and CDR2 SQIVND (reference sequence). Between the trimmed V and J ends, which lost 5 bases and 4 bases, there was a span of 11 bases. The CDR3 extends over 13 amino acids. CDR3 protein: CASSAGVLYGYTF. In nucleotides, the CDR3 is TGTGCCAGTAGTGCAGGGGTTCTCTATGGCTACACCTTC.

The rearrangement joins TRBV19 to TRBJ1-5, with 9 bases fitting TRBD1. V lost 3 bases to trimming and J lost 4 bases; unmatched junction nucleotides: 7. Germline CDR1 reads LNHDA; CDR2 reads SQIVND (reference sequence). The CDR3 is 16 residues long. The chain's CDR3 is CASSIYAGTGNQPQHF. The CDR3 DNA reads TGTGCCAGTAGTATTTACGCGGGGACAGGGAATCAGCCCCAGCATTTT.

The chain's CDR3 is CASSYSHEQYF. The CDR3 region has the DNA TGTGCCAGTAGTTATAGCCACGAGCAGTACTTC. The chain is built from TRBV19 and TRBJ2-7, with D uncertain. The CDR3 runs to 11 residues. V lost 5 bases to trimming and J lost 5 bases, with 7 bases between them. Germline CDR1 reads LNHDA; CDR2 reads SQIVND (reference sequence). Together with reference TRBV19 and TRBJ2-7, the CDR3 gives the full variable domain: DGGITQSPKYLFRKEGQNVTLSCEQNLNHDAMYWYRQDPGQGLRLIYYSQIVNDFQKGDIAEGYSVSREKKESFPLTVTSAQKNPTAFYLCASSYSHEQYFGPGTRLTVT.

The chain links TRBV5-1 to TRBJ1-6; D remains unclear. Germline V lookup: CDR1 SGHRS, CDR2 YFSETQ. Trimming removed 6 bases at V and 5 bases at J, with 15 bases between. The CDR3 spans 15 residues. CDR3 DNA sequence: TGCGCCAGCACCCGAGAGGCAGTAGATAATTCACCCCTCCACTTT. Its protein is CASTREAVDNSPLHF.

The chain combines TRBV13 with TRBJ1-1; no clear D. The CDR3 spans 13 residues. Germline CDR1 and CDR2: PRHDT and FYEKMQ (reference sequence). Trimming removed 8 bases from V and 4 bases from J, with 14 bases in between. CDR3 amino acids: CASGRGLVTEAFF. As DNA, the CDR3 is TGTGCCAGCGGCCGCGGTCTGGTCACTGAAGCTTTCTTT.

V is TRBV21-1 and J is TRBJ2-1; TRBD2 is taken as the D call from the table, unchecked against the DNA. TRBV21-1 is a recognized pseudogene. The CDR3 spans 15 residues. The CDR3 nucleotides are TGTGCCAGCAGCGCCTGGGACTCTCCCTACAATGAGCAGTTCTTC. As protein: CASSAWDSPYNEQFF.

The rearrangement joins TRBV24-1 to TRBJ2-2; D may be TRBD1 (6 bases). CDR1 is KGHDR, CDR2 SFDVKD, per germline. V lost 6 bases to trimming and J lost 1 base, with 14 bases between them. This CDR3 is built from 16 residues. CDR3 loop: CATSTTGMVNTGELFF. CDR3 DNA sequence: TGTGCCACCAGTACAACAGGGATGGTGAACACCGGGGAGCTGTTTTTT.

The rearrangement links TRBV18 to TRBJ2-1; TRBD2 agrees at 12 bases. The CDR3 is 17 residues long. The J segment lost 9 bases and the V segment lost 1 base, leaving 10 bases of the junction unmatched. Germline values: CDR1 KGHSH, CDR2 LQKENI. The CDR3 sequence: CASSPQLAGGPRIEQFF. CDR3 bases: TGTGCCAGCTCACCACAGCTAGCGGGAGGGCCCCGCATTGAGCAGTTCTTC.

V and J are TRBV3-1 (or the pseudogene TRBV3-2) and TRBJ1-5; TRBD1 aligns across 7 bases. The J segment lost 2 bases and the V segment lost 2 bases, leaving 3 bases of the junction unmatched. From germline, CDR1 is LGHDT and CDR2 YNNKEL (reference sequence). CDR3 length: 15 residues. CDR3 loop: CASSQRQGGNQPQHF. CDR3 nucleotide sequence: TGTGCCAGCAGCCAAAGACAGGGTGGCAATCAGCCCCAGCATTTT.